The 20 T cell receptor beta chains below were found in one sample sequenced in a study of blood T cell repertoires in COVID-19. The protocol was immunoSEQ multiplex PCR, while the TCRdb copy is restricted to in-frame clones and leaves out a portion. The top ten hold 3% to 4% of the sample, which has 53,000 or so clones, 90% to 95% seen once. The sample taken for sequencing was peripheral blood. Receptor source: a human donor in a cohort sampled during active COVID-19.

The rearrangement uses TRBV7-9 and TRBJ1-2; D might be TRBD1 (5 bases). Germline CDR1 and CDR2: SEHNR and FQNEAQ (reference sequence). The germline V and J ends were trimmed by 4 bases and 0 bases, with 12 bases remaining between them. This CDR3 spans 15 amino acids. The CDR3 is CASSSDSDSNYGYTF. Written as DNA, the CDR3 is TGTGCCAGCAGCTCTGACAGTGACTCTAACTATGGCTACACCTTC.

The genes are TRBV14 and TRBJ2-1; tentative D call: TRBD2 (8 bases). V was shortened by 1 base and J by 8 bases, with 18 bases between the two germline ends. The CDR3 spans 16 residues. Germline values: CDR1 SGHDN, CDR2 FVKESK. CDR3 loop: CASSQARGLAGDEQFF. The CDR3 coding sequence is TGTGCCAGCAGCCAAGCAAGGGGGCTAGCGGGTGATGAGCAGTTCTTC.

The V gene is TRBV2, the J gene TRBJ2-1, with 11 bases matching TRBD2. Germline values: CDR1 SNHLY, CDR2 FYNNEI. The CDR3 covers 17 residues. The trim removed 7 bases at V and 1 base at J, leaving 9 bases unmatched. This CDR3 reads CASTGTSGMISYNEQFF. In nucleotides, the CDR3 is TGTGCCAGCACCGGGACTAGCGGAATGATATCCTACAATGAGCAGTTCTTC. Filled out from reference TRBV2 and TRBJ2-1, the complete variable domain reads EPEVTQTPSHQVTQMGQEVILRCVPISNHLYFYWYRQILGQKVEFLVSFYNNEISEKSEIFDDQFSVERPDGSNFTLKIRSTKLEDSAMYFCASTGTSGMISYNEQFFGPGTRLTVL.

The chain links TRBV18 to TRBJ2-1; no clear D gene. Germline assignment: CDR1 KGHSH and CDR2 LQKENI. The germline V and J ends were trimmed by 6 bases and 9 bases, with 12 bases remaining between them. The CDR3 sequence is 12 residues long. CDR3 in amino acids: CASSANLAEQFF. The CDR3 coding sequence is TGTGCCAGCTCCGCCAATCTGGCTGAGCAGTTCTTC. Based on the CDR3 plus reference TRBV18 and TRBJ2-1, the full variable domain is NAGVMQNPRHLVRRRGQEARLRCSPMKGHSHVYWYRQLPEEGLKFMVYLQKENIIDESGMPKERFSAEFPKEGPSILRIQQVVRGDSAAYFCASSANLAEQFFGPGTRLTVL.

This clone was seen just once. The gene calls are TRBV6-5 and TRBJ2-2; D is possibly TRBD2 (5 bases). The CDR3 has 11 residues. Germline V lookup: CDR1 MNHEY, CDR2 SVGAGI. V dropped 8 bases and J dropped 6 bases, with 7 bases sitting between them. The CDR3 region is CASSRAGELFF. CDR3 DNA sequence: TGTGCCAGCTCGAGGGCCGGGGAGCTGTTTTTT.

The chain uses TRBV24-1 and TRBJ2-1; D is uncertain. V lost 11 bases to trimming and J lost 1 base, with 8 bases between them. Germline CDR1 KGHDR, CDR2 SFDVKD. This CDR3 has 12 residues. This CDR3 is CAITDSYNEQFF. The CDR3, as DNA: TGTGCCATCACAGATTCCTACAATGAGCAGTTCTTC.

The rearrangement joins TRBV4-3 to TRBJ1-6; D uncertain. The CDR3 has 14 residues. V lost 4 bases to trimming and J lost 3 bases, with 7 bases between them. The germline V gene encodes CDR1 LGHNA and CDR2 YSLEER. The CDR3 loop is CASSPQLYNSPLHF. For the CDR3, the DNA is TGCGCCAGCAGCCCACAGCTCTATAATTCACCCCTCCACTTT.

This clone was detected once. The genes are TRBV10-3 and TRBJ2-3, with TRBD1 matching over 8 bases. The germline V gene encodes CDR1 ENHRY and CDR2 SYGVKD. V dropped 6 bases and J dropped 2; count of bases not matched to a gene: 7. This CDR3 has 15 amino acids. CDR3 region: CAISRQGKDTDTQYF. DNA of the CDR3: TGTGCCATCAGCCGACAGGGGAAGGACACAGATACGCAGTATTTT.

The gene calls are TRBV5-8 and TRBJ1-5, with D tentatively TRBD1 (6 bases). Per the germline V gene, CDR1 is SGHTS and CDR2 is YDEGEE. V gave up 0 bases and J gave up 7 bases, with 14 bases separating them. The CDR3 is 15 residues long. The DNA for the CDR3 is TGTGCCAGCAGCTTGGCTCAGGGGTCTGGGCAGCCCCAGCATTTT. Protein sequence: CASSLAQGSGQPQHF.

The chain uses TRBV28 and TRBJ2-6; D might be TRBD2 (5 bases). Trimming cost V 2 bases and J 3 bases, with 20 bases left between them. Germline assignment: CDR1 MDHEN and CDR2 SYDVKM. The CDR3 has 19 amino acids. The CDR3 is CASSLNLAIKLYGANVLTF. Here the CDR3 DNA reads TGTGCCAGCAGTTTAAATTTAGCGATTAAGCTGTATGGGGCCAACGTCCTGACTTTC.

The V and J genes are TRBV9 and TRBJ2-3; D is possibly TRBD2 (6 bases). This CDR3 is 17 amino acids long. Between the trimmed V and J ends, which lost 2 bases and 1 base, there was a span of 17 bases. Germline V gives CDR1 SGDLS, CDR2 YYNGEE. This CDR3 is CASSVKSTWRGTDTQYF. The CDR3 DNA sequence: TGTGCCAGCAGCGTCAAATCGACCTGGAGGGGCACAGATACGCAGTATTTT.

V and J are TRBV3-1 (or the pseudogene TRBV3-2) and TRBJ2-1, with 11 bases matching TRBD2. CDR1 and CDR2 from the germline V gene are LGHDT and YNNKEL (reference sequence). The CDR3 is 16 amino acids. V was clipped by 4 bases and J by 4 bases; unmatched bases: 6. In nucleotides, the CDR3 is TGTGCCAGCAGCCCTGAGAGACTAGCGGGGTACAATGAGCAGTTCTTC. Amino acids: CASSPERLAGYNEQFF.

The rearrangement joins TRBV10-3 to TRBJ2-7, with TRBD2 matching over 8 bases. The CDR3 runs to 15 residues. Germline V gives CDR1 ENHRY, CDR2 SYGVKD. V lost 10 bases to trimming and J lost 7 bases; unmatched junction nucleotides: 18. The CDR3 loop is CATRQSGSASGEQYF. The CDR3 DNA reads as TGTGCCACCCGGCAGAGCGGGAGCGCGTCCGGGGAGCAGTACTTC.

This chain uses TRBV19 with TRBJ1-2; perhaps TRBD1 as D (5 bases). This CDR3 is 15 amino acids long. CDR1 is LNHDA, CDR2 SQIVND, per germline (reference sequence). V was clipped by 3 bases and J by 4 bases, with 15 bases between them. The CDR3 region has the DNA TGTGCCAGTAGTATCGTTCCCCCGGGGGGCTATGGCTACACCTTC. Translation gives CASSIVPPGGYGYTF.

Written as DNA, the CDR3 is TGCGCCAGCTCTTACGACATGGCGTACACCGGGGAGCTGTTTTTT. It specifies CASSYDMAYTGELFF. The rearrangement joins TRBV4-3 to TRBJ2-2; D unclear. Germline V gene data show CDR1 as LGHNA and CDR2 as YSLEER. The CDR3 has 15 residues. Trimming stripped 8 bases from V and 3 bases from J, with 16 bases between.

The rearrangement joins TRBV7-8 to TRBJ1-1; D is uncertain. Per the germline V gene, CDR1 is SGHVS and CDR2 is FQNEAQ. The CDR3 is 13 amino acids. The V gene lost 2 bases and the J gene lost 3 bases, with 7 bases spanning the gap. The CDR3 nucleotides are TGTGCCAGCAGCTTATTGAGAGACACTGAAGCTTTCTTT. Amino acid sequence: CASSLLRDTEAFF.

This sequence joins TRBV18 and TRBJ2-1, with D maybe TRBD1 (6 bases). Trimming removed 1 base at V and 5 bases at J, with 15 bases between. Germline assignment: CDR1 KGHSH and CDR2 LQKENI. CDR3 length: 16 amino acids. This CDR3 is CASSPLTGRPNNEQFF. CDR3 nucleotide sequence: TGTGCCAGCTCACCACTTACAGGGCGTCCGAACAATGAGCAGTTCTTC.

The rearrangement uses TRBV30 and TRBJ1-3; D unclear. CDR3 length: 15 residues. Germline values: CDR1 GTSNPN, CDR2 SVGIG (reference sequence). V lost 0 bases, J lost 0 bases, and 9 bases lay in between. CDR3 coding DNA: TGTGCCTGGAGTGTACGCACTACCTCTGGAAACACCATATATTTT. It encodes CAWSVRTTSGNTIYF.

DNA for the CDR3: TGTGCCAGCAGTCGCGGCTATGGCTACACCTTC. Protein product: CASSRGYGYTF. The gene calls are TRBV6-5 and TRBJ1-2; no reliable D call. This CDR3 is 11 amino acids long. CDR1 and CDR2 from the germline V gene are MNHEY and SVGAGI. The V and J ends lost 5 bases and 4 bases respectively, with 5 bases between them.

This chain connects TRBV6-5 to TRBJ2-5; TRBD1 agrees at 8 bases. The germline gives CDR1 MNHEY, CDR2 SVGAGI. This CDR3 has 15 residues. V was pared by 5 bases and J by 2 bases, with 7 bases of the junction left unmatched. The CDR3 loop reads CASSRTGLIQETQYF. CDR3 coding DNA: TGTGCCAGCAGTCGGACAGGGTTGATTCAAGAGACCCAGTACTTC.